This record looks at one T cell receptor beta chain sequence and its context. This sample is drawn from a study of blood T cell repertoires in COVID-19. CDR3 length equals 14 residues. Germline trimming cut 1 base from V and 1 base from J; bases unmatched to any gene: 3. Germline V gene sequence: CDR1 GTSNPN, CDR2 SVGIG (reference sequence). TCRdb keeps only in-frame clones here, not all; method: immunoSEQ multiplex PCR. The repertoire holds nearly 200,000 clones, with over 75% as singletons. Sequencing used peripheral blood. The sequence came from a woman aged 40 to 50 who had recovered from COVID-19. The V gene is TRBV30, the J gene TRBJ2-5; TRBD1 aligns across 7 bases. CDR3 coding DNA: TGTGCCTGGAGTGAAGGGGGCCCCCAAGAGACCCAGTACTTC. Translation: CAWSEGGPQETQYF.